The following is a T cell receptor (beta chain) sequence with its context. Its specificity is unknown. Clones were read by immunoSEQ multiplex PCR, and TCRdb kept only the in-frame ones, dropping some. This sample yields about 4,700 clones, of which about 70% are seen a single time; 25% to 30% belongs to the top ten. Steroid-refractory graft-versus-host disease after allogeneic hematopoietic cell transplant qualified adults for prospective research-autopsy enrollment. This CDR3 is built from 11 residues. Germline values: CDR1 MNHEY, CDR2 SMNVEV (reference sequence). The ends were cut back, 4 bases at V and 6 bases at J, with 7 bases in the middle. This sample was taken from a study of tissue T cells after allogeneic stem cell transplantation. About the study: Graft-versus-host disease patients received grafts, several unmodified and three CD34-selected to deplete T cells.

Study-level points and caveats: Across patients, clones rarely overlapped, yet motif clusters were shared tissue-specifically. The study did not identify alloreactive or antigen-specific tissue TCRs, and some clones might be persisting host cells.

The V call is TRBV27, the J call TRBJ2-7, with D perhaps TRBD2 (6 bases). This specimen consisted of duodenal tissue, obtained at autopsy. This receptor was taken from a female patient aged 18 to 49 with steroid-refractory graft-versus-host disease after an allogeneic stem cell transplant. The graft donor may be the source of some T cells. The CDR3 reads CASSSGGEQYF. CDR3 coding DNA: TGTGCCAGCAGTTCCGGGGGCGAGCAGTACTTC.